The rows below give T cell receptor beta chains drawn from one sample of a study of T-cell memory formation after mild COVID-19. One entry per CDR3 protein, called by TCRdb with MiXCR from the 5' RACE reads. The sample includes roughly 480,000 distinct CDR3 sequences, roughly 23% of them seen just once. Sequenced: PBMCs or a T cell subset sorted from them (not recorded which). These receptor sequences come from an adult woman who had mild COVID-19 (a few samples of this study predate the infection). Cell type and time point are not known. CDR3s include the opening cysteine and the closing phenylalanine or tryptophan. A D gene is named only where the DNA matches it firmly. Clone sizes are given selectively: once, few, many, or a class where the clone is expanded.

clone_size,v_call,d_call,j_call,cdr3_aa,cdr3_nt
many,TRBV5-1,TRBD2,TRBJ2-5,CASSLAPAGGRETQYF,TGCGCCAGCAGCTTGGCCCCAGCGGGAGGGAGAGAGACCCAGTACTTC
.,TRBV7-2,TRBD1,TRBJ2-5,CASSSSPGQGFGTQYF,TGTGCCAGCAGCTCTTCCCCCGGACAGGGATTCGGGACCCAGTACTTC
.,TRBV9,TRBD1,TRBJ2-1,CASSLDRGVYNEQFF,TGTGCCAGCAGCCTTGACAGGGGGGTATACAATGAGCAGTTCTTC
few,TRBV5-4,TRBD2,TRBJ2-7,CASSTQRGGYEQYF,TGTGCCAGCAGCACCCAGCGGGGGGGCTACGAGCAGTACTTC
.,TRBV2,TRBD1,TRBJ2-3,CASSEKTTGGFDTQYF,TGTGCCAGCAGTGAAAAGACGACAGGGGGCTTTGATACGCAGTATTTT
few,TRBV6-2/TRBV6-3,.,TRBJ2-7,CASSPLRTAYEQYF,TGTGCCAGCAGCCCCCTCAGGACGGCCTACGAGCAGTACTTC
.,TRBV6-6,TRBD1,TRBJ1-5,CASSPLRTGVDQPQHF,TGTGCCAGCAGCCCCCTCCGGACAGGGGTAGATCAGCCCCAGCATTTT
.,TRBV27,.,TRBJ2-5,CASRTGRETQYF,TGTGCCAGCAGAACAGGGAGAGAGACCCAGTACTTC
.,TRBV7-9,.,TRBJ1-6,CASSSLGTHQALHF,TGTGCCAGCAGCTCCCTTGGGACCCATCAGGCCCTCCACTTT
few,TRBV7-2,.,TRBJ2-1,CASSLSGEGSYNEQFF,TGTGCCAGCAGCCTCTCGGGGGAAGGGTCCTACAATGAGCAGTTCTTC
few,TRBV7-9,TRBD1,TRBJ1-4,CASINRDRGEKLFF,TGTGCCAGCATCAACCGGGACAGGGGAGAAAAACTGTTTTTT
.,TRBV9,.,TRBJ1-1,CASSVGYMNTEAFF,TGTGCCAGCAGCGTCGGGTACATGAACACTGAAGCTTTCTTT
few,TRBV5-4,TRBD1,TRBJ2-1,CASSRDSLIYNEQFF,TGTGCCAGCAGCCGGGACAGCCTTATCTACAATGAGCAGTTCTTC
few,TRBV20-1,.,TRBJ1-1,CSARSGLNTEAFF,TGCAGTGCTAGATCGGGCCTGAACACTGAAGCTTTCTTT
few,TRBV4-2,.,TRBJ2-1,CASSQEEASLPNNEQFF,TGTGCCAGCAGCCAAGAAGAGGCTTCCCTCCCCAACAATGAGCAGTTCTTC
.,TRBV5-1,.,TRBJ2-7,CASSAPAPYEQYF,TGCGCCAGCAGCGCGCCGGCGCCCTACGAGCAGTACTTC
few,TRBV6-5,TRBD2,TRBJ2-1,CASSHGTSGYNEQFF,TGTGCCAGCAGTCACGGGACTAGCGGTTACAATGAGCAGTTCTTC
.,TRBV5-1,.,TRBJ2-5,CASWHGETQYF,TGCGCCAGCTGGCACGGGGAGACCCAGTACTTC
.,TRBV9,.,TRBJ1-5,CASSVGNTNQPQHF,TGTGCCAGCAGCGTAGGAAACACTAATCAGCCCCAGCATTTT
few,TRBV12-3/TRBV12-4,TRBD1,TRBJ2-1,CASSFSQGVYNEQFF,TGTGCCAGCAGTTTCAGTCAGGGGGTCTACAATGAGCAGTTCTTC